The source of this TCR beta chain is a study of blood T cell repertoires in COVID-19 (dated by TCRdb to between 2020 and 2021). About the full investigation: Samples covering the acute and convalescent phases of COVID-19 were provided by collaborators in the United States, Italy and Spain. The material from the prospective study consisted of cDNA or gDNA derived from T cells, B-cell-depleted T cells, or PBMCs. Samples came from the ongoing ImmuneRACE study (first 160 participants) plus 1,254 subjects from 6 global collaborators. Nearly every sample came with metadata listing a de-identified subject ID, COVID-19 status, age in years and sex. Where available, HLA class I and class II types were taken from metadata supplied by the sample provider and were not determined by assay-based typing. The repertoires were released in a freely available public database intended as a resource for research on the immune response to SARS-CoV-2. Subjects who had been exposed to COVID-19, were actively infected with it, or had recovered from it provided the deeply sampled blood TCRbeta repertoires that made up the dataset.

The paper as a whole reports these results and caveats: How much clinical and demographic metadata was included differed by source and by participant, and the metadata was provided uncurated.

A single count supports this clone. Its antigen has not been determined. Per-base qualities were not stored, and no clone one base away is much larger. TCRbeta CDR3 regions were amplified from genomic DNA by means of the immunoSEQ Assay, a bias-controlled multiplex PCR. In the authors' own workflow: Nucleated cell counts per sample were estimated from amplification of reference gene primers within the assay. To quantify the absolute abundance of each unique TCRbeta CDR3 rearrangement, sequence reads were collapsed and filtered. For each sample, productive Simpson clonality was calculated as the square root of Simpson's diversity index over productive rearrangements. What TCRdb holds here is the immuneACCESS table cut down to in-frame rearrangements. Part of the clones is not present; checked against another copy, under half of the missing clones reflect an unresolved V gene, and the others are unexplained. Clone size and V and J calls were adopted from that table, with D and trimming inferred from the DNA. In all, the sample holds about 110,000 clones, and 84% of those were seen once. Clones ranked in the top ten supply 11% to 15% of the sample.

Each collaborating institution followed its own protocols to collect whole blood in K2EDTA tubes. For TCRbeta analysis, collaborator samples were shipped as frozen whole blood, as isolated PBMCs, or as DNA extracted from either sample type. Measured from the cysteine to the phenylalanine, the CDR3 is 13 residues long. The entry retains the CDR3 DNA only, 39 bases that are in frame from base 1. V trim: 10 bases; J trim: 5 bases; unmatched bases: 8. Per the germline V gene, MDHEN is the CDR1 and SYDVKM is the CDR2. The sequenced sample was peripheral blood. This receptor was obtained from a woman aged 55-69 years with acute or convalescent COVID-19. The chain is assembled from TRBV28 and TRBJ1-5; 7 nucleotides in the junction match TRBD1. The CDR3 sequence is CATFRGFDQPQHF. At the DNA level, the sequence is TGTGCCACCTTCAGGGGGTTCGATCAGCCCCAGCATTTT.